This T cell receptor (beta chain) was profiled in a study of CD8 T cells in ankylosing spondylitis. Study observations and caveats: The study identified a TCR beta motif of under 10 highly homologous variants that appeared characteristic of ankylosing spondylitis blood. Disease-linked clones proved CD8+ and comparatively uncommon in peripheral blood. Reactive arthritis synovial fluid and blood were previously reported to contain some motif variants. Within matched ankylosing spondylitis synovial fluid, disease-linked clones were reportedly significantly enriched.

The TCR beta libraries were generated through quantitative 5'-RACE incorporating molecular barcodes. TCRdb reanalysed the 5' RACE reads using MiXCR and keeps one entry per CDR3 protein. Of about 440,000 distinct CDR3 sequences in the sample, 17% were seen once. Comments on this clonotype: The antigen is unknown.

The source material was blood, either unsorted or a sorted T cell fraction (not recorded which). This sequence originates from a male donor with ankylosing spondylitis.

The CDR3 sequence: CSGVGREFYNEQFF. CDR3 coding DNA: TGCAGTGGAGTTGGGCGGGAGTTTTACAATGAGCAGTTCTTC. This chain connects TRBV20-1 to TRBJ2-1; 7 positions agree with TRBD2. The CDR3 extends over 14 amino acids. The V and J ends lost 7 bases and 4 bases, in that order; junction bases with no gene match: 10. Per the germline V gene, CDR1 is DFQATT and CDR2 is SNEGSKA (reference sequence).